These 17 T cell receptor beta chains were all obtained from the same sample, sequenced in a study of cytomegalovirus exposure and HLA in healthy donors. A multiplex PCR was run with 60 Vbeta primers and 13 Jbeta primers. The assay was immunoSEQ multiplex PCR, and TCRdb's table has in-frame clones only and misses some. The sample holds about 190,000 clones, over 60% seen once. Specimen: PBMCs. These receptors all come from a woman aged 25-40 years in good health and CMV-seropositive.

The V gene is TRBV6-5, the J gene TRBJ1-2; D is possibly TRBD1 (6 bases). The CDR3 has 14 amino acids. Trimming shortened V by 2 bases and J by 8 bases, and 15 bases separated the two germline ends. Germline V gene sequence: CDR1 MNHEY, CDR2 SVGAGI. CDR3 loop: CASSYTTGGGGYTF. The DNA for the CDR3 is TGTGCCAGCAGTTACACGACGGGGGGCGGCGGCTACACCTTC.

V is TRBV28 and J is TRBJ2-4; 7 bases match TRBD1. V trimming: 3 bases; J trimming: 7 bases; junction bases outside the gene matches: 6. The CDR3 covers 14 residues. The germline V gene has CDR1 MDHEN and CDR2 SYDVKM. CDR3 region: CASSFTGVVNIQYF. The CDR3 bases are TGTGCCAGCAGTTTCACAGGGGTAGTCAACATTCAGTACTTC.

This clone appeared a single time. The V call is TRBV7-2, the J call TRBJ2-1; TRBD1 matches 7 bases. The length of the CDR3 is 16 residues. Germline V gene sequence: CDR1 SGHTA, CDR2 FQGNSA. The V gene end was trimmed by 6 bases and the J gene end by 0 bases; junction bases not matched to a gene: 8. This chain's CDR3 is CASRVTGWVSYNEQFF. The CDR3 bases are TGTGCCAGCAGGGTGACAGGGTGGGTCTCCTACAATGAGCAGTTCTTC.

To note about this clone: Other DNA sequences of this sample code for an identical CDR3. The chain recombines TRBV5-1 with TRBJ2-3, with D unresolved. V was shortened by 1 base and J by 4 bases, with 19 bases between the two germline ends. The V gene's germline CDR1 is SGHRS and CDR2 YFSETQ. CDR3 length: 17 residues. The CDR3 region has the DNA TGCGCCAGCAGCTTGACACCCCCGCCAGTCATCTCAGATACGCAGTATTTT. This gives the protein CASSLTPPPVISDTQYF.

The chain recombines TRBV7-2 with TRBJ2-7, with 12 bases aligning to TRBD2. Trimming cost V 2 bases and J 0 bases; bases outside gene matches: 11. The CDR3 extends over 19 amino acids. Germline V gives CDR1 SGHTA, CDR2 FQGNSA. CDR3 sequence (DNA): TGTGCCAGCAGCTTACCCCCGGGACTAGCGGGCAGGAGCTCCTACGAGCAGTACTTC. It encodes CASSLPPGLAGRSSYEQYF.

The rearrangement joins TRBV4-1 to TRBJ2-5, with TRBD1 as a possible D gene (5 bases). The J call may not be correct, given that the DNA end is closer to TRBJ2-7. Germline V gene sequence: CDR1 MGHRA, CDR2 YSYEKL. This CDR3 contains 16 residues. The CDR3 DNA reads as TGCGCCAGCAGCCAAGCAAAGGGGCGCTTCTCCTACGAGCAGTACTTC. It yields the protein CASSQAKGRFSYEQYF.

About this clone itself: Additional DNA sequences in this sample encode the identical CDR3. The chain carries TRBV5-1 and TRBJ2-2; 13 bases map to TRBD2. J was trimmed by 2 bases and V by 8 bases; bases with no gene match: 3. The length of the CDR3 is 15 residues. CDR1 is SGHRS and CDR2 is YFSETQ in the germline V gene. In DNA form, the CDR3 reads TGCGCCAGTCGACTAGCGGGAGGAAACACCGGGGAGCTGTTTTTT. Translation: CASRLAGGNTGELFF.

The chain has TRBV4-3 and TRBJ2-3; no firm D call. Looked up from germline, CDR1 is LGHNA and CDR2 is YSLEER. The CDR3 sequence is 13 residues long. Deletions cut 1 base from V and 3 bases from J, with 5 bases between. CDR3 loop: CASSQVLTDTQYF. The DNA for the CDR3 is TGCGCCAGCAGCCAAGTATTAACAGATACGCAGTATTTT.

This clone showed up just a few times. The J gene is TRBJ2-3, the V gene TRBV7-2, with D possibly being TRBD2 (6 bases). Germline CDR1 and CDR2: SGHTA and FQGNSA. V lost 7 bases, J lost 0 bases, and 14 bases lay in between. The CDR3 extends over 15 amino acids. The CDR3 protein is CASTPPGGSTDTQYF. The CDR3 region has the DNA TGTGCCAGCACCCCCCCCGGGGGTAGCACAGATACGCAGTATTTT.

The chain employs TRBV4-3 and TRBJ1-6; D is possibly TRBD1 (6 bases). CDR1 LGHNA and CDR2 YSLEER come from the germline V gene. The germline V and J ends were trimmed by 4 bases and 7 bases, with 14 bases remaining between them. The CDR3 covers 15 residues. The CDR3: CASSRDRLGNSPLHF. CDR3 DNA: TGCGCCAGCAGCCGCGACAGGTTGGGGAATTCACCCCTCCACTTT.

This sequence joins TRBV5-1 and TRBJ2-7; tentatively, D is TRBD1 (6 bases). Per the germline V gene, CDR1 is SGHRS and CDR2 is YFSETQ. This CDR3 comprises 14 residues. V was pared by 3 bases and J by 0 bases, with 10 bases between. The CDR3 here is CASSSATGSYEQYF. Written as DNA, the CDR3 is TGCGCCAGCAGCTCCGCGACAGGCTCCTACGAGCAGTACTTC. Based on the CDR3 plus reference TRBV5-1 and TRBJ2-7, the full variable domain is KAGVTQTPRYLIKTRGQQVTLSCSPISGHRSVSWYQQTPGQGLQFLFEYFSETQRNKGNFPGRFSGRQFSNSRSEMNVSTLELGDSALYLCASSSATGSYEQYFGPGTRLTVT.

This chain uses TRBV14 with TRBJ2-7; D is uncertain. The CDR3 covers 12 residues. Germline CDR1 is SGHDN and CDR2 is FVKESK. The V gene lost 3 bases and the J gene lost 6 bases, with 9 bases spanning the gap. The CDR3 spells CASSHPGSEQYF. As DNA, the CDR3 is TGTGCCAGCAGCCACCCTGGCTCCGAGCAGTACTTC.

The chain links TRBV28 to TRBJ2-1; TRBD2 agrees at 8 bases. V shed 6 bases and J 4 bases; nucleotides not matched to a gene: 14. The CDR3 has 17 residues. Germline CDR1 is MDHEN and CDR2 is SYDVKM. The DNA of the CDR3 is TGTGCCAGCAGCCTAAACGGTCCGGGGGGGAAATACAATGAGCAGTTCTTC. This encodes CASSLNGPGGKYNEQFF. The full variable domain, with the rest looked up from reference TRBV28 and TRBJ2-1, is DVKVTQSSRYLVKRTGEKVFLECVQDMDHENMFWYRQDPGLGLRLIYFSYDVKMKEKGDIPEGYSVSREKKERFSLILESASTNQTSMYLCASSLNGPGGKYNEQFFGPGTRLTVL.

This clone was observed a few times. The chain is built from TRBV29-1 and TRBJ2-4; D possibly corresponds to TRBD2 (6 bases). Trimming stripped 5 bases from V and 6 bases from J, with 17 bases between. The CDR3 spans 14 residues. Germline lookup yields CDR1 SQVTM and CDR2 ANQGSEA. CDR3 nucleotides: TGCAGCGTTTTTGGAGGGGCCCGGGGAAACATTCAGTACTTC. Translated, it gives CSVFGGARGNIQYF.

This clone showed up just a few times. CDR3 nucleotides: TGTGCCAGCAGCCCGAGGACTAGCGGTGCCTACGAGCAGTACTTC. The encoded protein is CASSPRTSGAYEQYF. The chain links TRBV9 to TRBJ2-7; 10 positions agree with TRBD2. The V gene end was trimmed by 4 bases and the J gene end by 2 bases; junction bases not matched to a gene: 6. The CDR3 loop spans 15 amino acids. Germline lookup yields CDR1 SGDLS and CDR2 YYNGEE.

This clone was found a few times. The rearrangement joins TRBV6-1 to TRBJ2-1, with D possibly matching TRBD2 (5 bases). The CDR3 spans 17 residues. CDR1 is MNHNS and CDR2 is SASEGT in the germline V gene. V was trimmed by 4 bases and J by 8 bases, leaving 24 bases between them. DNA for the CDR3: TGTGCCAGCAGTGGATCGCGACGGGATTATTCTCTCCATGAGCAGTTCTTC. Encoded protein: CASSGSRRDYSLHEQFF.

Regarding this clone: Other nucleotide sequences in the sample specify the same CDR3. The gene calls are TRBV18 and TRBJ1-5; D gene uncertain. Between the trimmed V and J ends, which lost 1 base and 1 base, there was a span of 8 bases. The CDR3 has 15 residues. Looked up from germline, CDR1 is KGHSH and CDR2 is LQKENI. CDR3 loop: CASSPQGASNQPQHF. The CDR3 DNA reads TGTGCCAGCTCACCACAGGGAGCGAGCAATCAGCCCCAGCATTTT.